This T cell receptor beta chain was retrieved from a study of response to subunit inactivated influenza vaccine. One entry per CDR3 protein, called by TCRdb with MiXCR from the RT-PCR reads. The sample consists of 600,000 to 850,000 distinct CDR3 sequences, about 14% of them appearing once. This clonotype occurred many times. The antigen remains unidentified. Study observations and caveats: New T cells are recruited in small numbers by each seasonal influenza vaccination, according to the authors' suggestion.

This sequence originates from a man aged 50 to 60 who received an inactivated influenza vaccine. The source material was PBMCs from blood, sampled approximately 15 days before vaccination.

In DNA form, the CDR3 reads TGCAGTGCTAGAGAACAGCTCTCTAATCAGCCCCAGCATTTT. Translating gives CSAREQLSNQPQHF. The chain combines TRBV20-1 with TRBJ1-5; unclear D gene. The CDR3 loop spans 14 amino acids. Germline CDR1 is DFQATT and CDR2 is SNEGSKA (reference sequence). Trimming took 0 bases from V and 4 from J, leaving 10 bases between them.